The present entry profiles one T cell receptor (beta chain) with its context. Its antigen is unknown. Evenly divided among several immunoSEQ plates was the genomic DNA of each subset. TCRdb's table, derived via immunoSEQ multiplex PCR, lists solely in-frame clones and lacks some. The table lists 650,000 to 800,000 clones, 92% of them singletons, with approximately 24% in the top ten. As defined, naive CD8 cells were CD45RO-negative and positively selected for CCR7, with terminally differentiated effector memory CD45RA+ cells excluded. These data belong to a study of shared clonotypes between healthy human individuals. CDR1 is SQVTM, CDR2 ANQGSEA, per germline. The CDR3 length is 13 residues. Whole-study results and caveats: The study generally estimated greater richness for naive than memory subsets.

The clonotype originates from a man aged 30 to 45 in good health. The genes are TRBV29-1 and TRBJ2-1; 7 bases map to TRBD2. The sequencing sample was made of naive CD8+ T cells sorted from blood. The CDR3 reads CSSQEGGRGEQFF. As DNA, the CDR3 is TGCAGTTCCCAAGAGGGAGGGAGGGGTGAGCAGTTCTTC.